The table lists the clone carrying this TCR beta chain with a few counts. The data stem from a study of immune evolution from preneoplasia to lung adenocarcinoma. Libraries were prepared by immunoSEQ multiplex PCR; TCRdb keeps only in-frame clonotypes and omits some of them. The table includes under 3,000 clones, around 85% detected once. V lost 5 bases, J lost 1 base, and 12 bases lay in between. Germline CDR1 and CDR2: SGHTA and FQGTGA. The CDR3 sequence is 14 residues long. Patient tissue came from resections in Japan or China, 2014–2017. This TCR derives from a person aged 70 to 80 with lung adenocarcinoma. Sequenced material: FFPE adjacent normal lung tissue. The V call is TRBV7-3, the J call TRBJ2-7; D possibly corresponds to TRBD1 (8 bases). The CDR3 DNA reads as TGTGCCAGCAGCCTACAGGGGGGGTCCTACGAGCAGTACTTC. Residues: CASSLQGGSYEQYF.